This T cell receptor beta chain originates from a study of blood T cells in healthy people across ages. Whole-study findings and limits: When set beside aged donors, long-lived donors presented more naive CD4+ cells and higher diversity.

A sample-barcoded 5' primer and a J-beta primer mix were used in a second PCR of roughly 7 to 11 cycles. A single record per CDR3 protein comes from TCRdb applying MiXCR to the 5' RACE reads. The repertoire has roughly 800,000 distinct CDR3 sequences, about 53% of them found once; the top ten carry approximately 41%. V was clipped by 10 bases and J by 7 bases, with 19 bases between them. The CDR3 totals 13 residues. Germline V CDR1 and CDR2: ENHRY, SYGVKD. Notes on this clonotype: Antigen specificity is unknown.

This chain joins TRBV10-3 and TRBJ1-1; D remains unclear. Sequences were obtained from blood. This receptor was obtained from a man aged 80 or over in good health. CDR3 DNA: TGTGCCACCATCGGTGATATTACCGGTGAAGCTTTCTTT. Amino acid sequence: CATIGDITGEAFF.